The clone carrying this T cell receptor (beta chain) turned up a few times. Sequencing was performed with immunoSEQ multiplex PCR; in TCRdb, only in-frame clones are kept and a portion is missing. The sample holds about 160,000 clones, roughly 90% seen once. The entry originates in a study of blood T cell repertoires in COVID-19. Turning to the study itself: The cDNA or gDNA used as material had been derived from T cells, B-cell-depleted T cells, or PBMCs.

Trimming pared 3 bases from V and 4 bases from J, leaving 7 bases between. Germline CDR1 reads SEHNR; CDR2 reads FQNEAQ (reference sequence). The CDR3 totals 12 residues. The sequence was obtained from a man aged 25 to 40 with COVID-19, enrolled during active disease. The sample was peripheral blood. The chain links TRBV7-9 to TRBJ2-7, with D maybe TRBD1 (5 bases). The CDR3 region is CASSLGRYEQYF. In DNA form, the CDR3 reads TGTGCCAGCAGCTTGGGGCGTTACGAGCAGTACTTC.